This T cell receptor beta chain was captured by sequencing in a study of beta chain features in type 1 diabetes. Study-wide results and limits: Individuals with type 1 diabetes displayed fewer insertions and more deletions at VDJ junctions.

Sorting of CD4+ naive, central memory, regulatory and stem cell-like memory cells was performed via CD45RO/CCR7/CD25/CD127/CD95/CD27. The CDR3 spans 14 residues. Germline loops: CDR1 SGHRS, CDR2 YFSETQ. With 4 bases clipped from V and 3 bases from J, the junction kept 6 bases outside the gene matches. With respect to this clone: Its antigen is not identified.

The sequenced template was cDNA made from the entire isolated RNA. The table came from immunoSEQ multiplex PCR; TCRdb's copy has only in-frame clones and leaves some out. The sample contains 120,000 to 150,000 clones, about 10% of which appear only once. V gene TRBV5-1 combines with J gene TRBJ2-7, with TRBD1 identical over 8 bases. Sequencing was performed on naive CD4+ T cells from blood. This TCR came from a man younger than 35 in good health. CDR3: CASSRGQGGYEQYF. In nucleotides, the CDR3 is TGCGCCAGCAGCCGCGGACAGGGCGGCTACGAGCAGTACTTC.